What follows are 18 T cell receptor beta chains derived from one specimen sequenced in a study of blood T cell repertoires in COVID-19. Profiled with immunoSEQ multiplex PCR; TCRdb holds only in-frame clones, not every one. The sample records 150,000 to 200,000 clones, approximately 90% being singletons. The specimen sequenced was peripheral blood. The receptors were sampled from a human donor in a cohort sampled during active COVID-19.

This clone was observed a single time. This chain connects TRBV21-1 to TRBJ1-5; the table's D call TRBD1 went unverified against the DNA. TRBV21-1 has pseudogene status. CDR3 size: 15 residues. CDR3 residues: CASSKAANSNQPQHF. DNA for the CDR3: TGTGCCAGCAGCAAAGCGGCCAATAGCAATCAGCCCCAGCATTTT.

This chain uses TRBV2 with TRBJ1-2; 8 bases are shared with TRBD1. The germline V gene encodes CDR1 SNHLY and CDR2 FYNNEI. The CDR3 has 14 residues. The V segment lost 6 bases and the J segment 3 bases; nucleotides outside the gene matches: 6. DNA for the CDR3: TGTGCCAGCAGGGGGACAGGTGTATACTATGGCTACACCTTC. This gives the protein CASRGTGVYYGYTF. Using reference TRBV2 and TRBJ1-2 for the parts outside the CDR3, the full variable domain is EPEVTQTPSHQVTQMGQEVILRCVPISNHLYFYWYRQILGQKVEFLVSFYNNEISEKSEIFDDQFSVERPDGSNFTLKIRSTKLEDSAMYFCASRGTGVYYGYTFGSGTRLTVV.

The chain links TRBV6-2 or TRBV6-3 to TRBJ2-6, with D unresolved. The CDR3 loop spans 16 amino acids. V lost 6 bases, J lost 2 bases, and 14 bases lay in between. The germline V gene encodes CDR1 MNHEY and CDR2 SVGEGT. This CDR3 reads CASSRPSLAGANVLTF. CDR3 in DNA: TGTGCCAGCAGCCGCCCGAGTTTGGCTGGGGCCAACGTCCTGACTTTC.

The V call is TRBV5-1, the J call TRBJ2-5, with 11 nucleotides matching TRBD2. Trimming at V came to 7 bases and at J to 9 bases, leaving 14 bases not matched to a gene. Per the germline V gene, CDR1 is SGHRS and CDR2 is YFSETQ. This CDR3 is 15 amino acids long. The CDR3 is CASGLAGRGNEAQYF. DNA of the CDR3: TGCGCCAGCGGACTAGCGGGCCGGGGGAACGAGGCCCAGTACTTC.

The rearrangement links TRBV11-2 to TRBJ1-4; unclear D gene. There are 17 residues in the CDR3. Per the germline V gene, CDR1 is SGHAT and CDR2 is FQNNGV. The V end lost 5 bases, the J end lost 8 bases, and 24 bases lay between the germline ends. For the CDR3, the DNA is TGTGCCAGCAGCCCCCGTTTAGCCCTTGCAACCAGAGAAAAACTGTTTTTT. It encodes CASSPRLALATREKLFF. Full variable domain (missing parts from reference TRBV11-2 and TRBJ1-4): EAGVAQSPRYKIIEKRQSVAFWCNPISGHATLYWYQQILGQGPKLLIQFQNNGVVDDSQLPKDRFSAERLKGVDSTLKIQPAKLEDSAVYLCASSPRLALATREKLFFGSGTQLSVL.

The CDR3 region has the DNA TGTGCCAGCAGCGTAGTTTCGATCCCCCAGTCAGGCAATGAGCAGTTCTTC. Residues: CASSVVSIPQSGNEQFF. This chain connects TRBV9 to TRBJ2-1; D gene uncertain. The V gene lost 0 bases and the J gene lost 6 bases, with 19 bases spanning the gap. Germline V gene lookup returns CDR1 SGDLS and CDR2 YYNGEE. This CDR3 comprises 17 residues.

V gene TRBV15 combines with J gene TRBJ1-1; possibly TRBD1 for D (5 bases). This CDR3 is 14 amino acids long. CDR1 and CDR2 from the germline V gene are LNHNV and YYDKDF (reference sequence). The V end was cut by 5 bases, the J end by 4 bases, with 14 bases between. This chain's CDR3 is CATSPTDRRTEAFF. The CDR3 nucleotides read TGTGCCACCAGCCCGACAGACCGTCGCACTGAAGCTTTCTTT.

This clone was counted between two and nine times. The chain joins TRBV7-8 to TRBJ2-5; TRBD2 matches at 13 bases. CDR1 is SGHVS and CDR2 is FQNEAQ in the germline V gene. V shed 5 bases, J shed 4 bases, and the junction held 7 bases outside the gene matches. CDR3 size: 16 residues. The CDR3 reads CASSTGLAGAAETQYF. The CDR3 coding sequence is TGTGCCAGCAGCACAGGACTAGCGGGAGCGGCAGAGACCCAGTACTTC.

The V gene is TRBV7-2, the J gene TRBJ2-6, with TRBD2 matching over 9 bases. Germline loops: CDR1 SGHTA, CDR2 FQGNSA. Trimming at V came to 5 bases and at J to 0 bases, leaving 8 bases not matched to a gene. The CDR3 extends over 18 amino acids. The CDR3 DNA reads TGTGCCAGCAGCCTACAAGGGCGGGAGGGCTCTGGGGCCAACGTCCTGACTTTC. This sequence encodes CASSLQGREGSGANVLTF.

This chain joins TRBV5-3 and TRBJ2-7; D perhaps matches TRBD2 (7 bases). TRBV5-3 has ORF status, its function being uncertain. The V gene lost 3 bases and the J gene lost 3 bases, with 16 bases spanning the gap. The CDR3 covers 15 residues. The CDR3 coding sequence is TGTGCCAGAAGCTGGGAGAGGGGGGGATGCTACGAGCAGTACTTC. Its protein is CARSWERGGCYEQYF.

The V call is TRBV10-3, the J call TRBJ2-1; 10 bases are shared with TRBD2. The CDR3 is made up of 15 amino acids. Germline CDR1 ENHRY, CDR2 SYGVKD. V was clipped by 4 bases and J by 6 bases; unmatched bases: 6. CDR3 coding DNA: TGTGCCATCAGTGGGCGGACTAGCGGTCTCAATGAGCAGTTCTTC. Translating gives CAISGRTSGLNEQFF.

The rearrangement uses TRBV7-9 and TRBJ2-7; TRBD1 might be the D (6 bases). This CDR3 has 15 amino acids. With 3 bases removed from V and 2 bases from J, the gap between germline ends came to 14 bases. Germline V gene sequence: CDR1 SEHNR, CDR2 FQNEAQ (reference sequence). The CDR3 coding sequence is TGTGCCAGCAGCTTGCCAACCGGGACACCCTACGAGCAGTACTTC. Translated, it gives CASSLPTGTPYEQYF.

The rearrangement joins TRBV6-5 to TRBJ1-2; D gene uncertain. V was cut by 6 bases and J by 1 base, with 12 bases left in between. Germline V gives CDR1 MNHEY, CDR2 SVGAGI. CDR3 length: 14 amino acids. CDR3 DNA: TGTGCCAGCAGCTTGGATCGGGTTAACTATGGCTACACCTTC. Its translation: CASSLDRVNYGYTF.

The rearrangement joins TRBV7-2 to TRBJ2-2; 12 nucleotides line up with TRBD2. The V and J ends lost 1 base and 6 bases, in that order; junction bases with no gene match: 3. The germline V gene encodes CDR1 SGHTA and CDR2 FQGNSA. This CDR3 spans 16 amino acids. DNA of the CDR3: TGTGCCAGCAGCTTAGGACTAGCGGGAGTATCCGGGGAGCTGTTTTTT. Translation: CASSLGLAGVSGELFF.

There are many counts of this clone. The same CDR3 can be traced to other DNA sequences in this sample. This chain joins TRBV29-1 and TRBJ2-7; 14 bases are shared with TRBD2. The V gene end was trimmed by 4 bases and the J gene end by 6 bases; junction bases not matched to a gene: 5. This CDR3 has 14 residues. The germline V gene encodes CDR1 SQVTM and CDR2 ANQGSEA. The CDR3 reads CSVGGGLAGGEQYF. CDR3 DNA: TGCAGCGTTGGAGGTGGACTAGCGGGAGGCGAGCAGTACTTC.

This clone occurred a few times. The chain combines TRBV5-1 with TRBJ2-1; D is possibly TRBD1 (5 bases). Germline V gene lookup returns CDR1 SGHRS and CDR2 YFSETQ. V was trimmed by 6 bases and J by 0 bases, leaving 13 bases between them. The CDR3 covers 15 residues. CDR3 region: CASIAGSGSYNEQFF. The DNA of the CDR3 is TGCGCCAGCATAGCAGGGTCCGGCTCCTACAATGAGCAGTTCTTC.

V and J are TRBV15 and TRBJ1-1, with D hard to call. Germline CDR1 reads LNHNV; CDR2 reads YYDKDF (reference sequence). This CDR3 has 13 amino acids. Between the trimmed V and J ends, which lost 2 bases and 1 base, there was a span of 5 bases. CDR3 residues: CATSRQANTEAFF. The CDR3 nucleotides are TGTGCCACCAGCAGACAGGCGAACACTGAAGCTTTCTTT.

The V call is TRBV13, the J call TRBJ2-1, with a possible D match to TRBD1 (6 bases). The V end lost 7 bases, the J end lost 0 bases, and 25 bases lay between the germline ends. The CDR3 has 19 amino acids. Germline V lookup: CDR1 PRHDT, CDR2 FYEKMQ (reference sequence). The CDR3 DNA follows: TGTGCCAGCACCCCGGACAGAATTCATCTCCTGAGCTCCTACAATGAGCAGTTCTTC. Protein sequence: CASTPDRIHLLSSYNEQFF.